These 13 T cell receptor beta chains came from one sample sequenced in a study of T cell repertoires in cytomegalovirus infection. TCRdb reprocessed the reads via MiXCR and lists one record per CDR3 protein. Of 57,000 or so distinct CDR3 sequences listed, about 30% are singletons. Their target antigens are unknown. The sequenced sample was PBMCs, sequenced either directly or after in vitro stimulation (not recorded which). These receptors originate from a human donor in good health (CMV status not recorded). Some clones in this sample may be carry-over from other donors' samples.

This clonotype was seen only a few times. The rearrangement joins TRBV14 to TRBJ2-3, with 8 bases that match TRBD1. The CDR3 loop spans 15 amino acids. V lost 5 bases to trimming and J lost 5 bases; unmatched junction nucleotides: 9. CDR1 SGHDN and CDR2 FVKESK come from the germline V gene. CDR3 nucleotide sequence: TGTGCCAGCAGCAGGCTCAGGGGGCGGCGAGATACGCAGTATTTT. Translation: CASSRLRGRRDTQYF.

The chain links TRBV20-1 to TRBJ2-1, with D perhaps matching TRBD2 (6 bases). In germline, CDR1 is DFQATT, CDR2 SNEGSKA (reference sequence). With 1 base removed from V and 0 bases from J, the gap between germline ends came to 22 bases. The CDR3 has 19 amino acids. Here the CDR3 reads CSARGGGGVDSSSYNEQFF. The CDR3 region has the DNA TGCAGTGCTAGAGGAGGTGGAGGGGTCGACAGTAGCTCCTACAATGAGCAGTTCTTC.

This clonotype appeared many times. The gene calls are TRBV7-2 and TRBJ1-5; the D gene is possibly TRBD1 (5 bases). The germline gives CDR1 SGHTA, CDR2 FQGNSA. This CDR3 contains 14 residues. The V end was cut by 5 bases, the J end by 4 bases, with 12 bases between. The CDR3 bases are TGTGCCAGCAGCCCAGACAGCGTTAATCAGCCCCAGCATTTT. This codes for CASSPDSVNQPQHF.

The CDR3 DNA is TGTGCCAACCGGGGCCGTCACAGGGTCGGGGAGCTGTTTTTT. Its translation: CANRGRHRVGELFF. The rearrangement uses TRBV6-2 or TRBV6-3 and TRBJ2-2, with D possibly matching TRBD1 (6 bases). Germline V gene data show CDR1 as MNHEY and CDR2 as SVGEGT. V was cut by 10 bases and J by 7 bases, with 19 bases left in between. CDR3 length: 14 amino acids.

The chain combines TRBV4-1 with TRBJ2-4; maybe TRBD2 (5 bases). This CDR3 contains 16 residues. The V gene's germline CDR1 is MGHRA and CDR2 YSYEKL. V gave up 0 bases and J gave up 8 bases, with 17 bases separating them. This CDR3 is CASSQDVPGNGDIQYF. The CDR3 DNA reads as TGCGCCAGCAGCCAAGACGTGCCCGGCAACGGGGACATTCAGTACTTC.

This chain links TRBV6-1 with TRBJ1-1; D might be TRBD1 (5 bases). V was clipped by 2 bases and J by 1 base, with 17 bases between them. Germline CDR1 is MNHNS and CDR2 is SASEGT. The CDR3 loop spans 17 amino acids. CDR3 sequence reads: CASSEPWTRVKNTEAFF. For the CDR3, the DNA is TGTGCCAGCAGTGAACCTTGGACACGGGTAAAGAACACTGAAGCTTTCTTT.

This clonotype was seen many times. V usage is TRBV7-2 and J usage is TRBJ2-1; D remains ambiguous. CDR3 length equals 17 residues. Germline V gene lookup returns CDR1 SGHTA and CDR2 FQGNSA. The V end was cut by 5 bases, the J end by 3 bases, with 20 bases between. In DNA form, the CDR3 reads TGTGCCAGCAGCCCCAATCTACAACTGCCCTACTACAATGAGCAGTTCTTC. Translated, it gives CASSPNLQLPYYNEQFF.

The J gene is TRBJ2-3, the V gene TRBV7-3; a weak D match, TRBD2 (6 bases). The CDR3 has 17 residues. V was clipped by 2 bases and J by 3 bases, with 18 bases between them. The germline CDR1 and CDR2 sequences are SGHTA and FQGTGA. The chain's CDR3 is CASSLGGTHAGTDTQYF. The CDR3 DNA reads as TGTGCCAGCAGCTTAGGCGGGACCCACGCAGGAACAGATACGCAGTATTTT.

The genes are TRBV15 and TRBJ1-4, with D possibly TRBD1 on 5 matching bases. CDR1 is LNHNV, CDR2 YYDKDF, per germline (reference sequence). The CDR3 extends over 14 amino acids. V was trimmed by 4 bases and J by 5 bases, leaving 11 bases between them. CDR3 in amino acids: CATSKTAQNEKLFF. CDR3 nucleotide sequence: TGTGCCACCAGCAAGACAGCCCAGAATGAAAAACTGTTTTTT.

This chain links TRBV6-1 with TRBJ2-1; D may be TRBD1 or TRBD2 (5 bases each). The CDR3 has 14 residues. Germline CDR1 MNHNS, CDR2 SASEGT. V gave up 1 base and J gave up 15 bases, with 19 bases separating them. This CDR3 reads CASSEGRPETGPFF. For the CDR3, the DNA is TGTGCCAGCAGTGAAGGGAGACCCGAGACGGGGCCGTTCTTC.

The sample holds a few counts of this clonotype. V gene TRBV19 combines with J gene TRBJ2-2; the D gene could be TRBD1 or TRBD2 (7 bases each). Trimming cost V 9 bases and J 5 bases, with 10 bases left between them. CDR1 LNHDA and CDR2 SQIVND come from the germline V gene (reference sequence). The CDR3 is 12 amino acids. The CDR3 region has the DNA TGTGCCAGCAGGGGGGGGACCGGGGAGCTGTTTTTT. This gives the protein CASRGGTGELFF.

The chain is built from TRBV29-1 and TRBJ2-7, with D maybe TRBD2 (6 bases). The V gene's germline CDR1 is SQVTM and CDR2 ANQGSEA. This CDR3 has 13 residues. Trimming removed 3 bases from V and 4 bases from J, with 13 bases in between. The CDR3: CSVDGAGRYEQYF. CDR3 nucleotide sequence: TGCAGCGTTGATGGTGCGGGGAGGTACGAGCAGTACTTC.

This clonotype was picked up a small number of times. This chain connects TRBV7-2 to TRBJ1-2; the D is unclear. Deletions cut 0 bases from V and 0 bases from J, with 14 bases between. This CDR3 is built from 17 residues. Germline CDR1 is SGHTA and CDR2 is FQGNSA. This CDR3 reads CASSLAVRETANYGYTF. The CDR3 nucleotides are TGTGCCAGCAGCTTAGCGGTTCGGGAAACCGCTAACTATGGCTACACCTTC.